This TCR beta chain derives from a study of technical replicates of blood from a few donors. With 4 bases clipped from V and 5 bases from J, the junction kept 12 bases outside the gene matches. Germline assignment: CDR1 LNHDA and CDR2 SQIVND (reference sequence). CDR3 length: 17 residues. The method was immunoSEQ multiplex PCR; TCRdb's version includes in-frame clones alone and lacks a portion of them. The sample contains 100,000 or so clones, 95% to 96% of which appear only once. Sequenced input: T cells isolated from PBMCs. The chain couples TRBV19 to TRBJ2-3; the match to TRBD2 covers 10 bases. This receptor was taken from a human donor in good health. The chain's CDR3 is CASSRLAGTLGVDTQYF. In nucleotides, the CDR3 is TGTGCCAGTAGTAGACTAGCGGGCACCCTAGGGGTAGATACGCAGTATTTT.